This T cell receptor beta chain was recorded in a study of CD8 T cells in ankylosing spondylitis. Study conclusions and caveats: Reported data indicate significant enrichment of disease-linked clones within matched ankylosing spondylitis synovial fluid. A motif of 7 to 9 highly homologous TCR beta variants was seen as apparently characteristic of ankylosing spondylitis blood. Earlier studies detected some motif variants in reactive arthritis synovial fluid and blood.

Quantitative 5'-RACE with molecular barcodes was used to make the TCR beta libraries. Via MiXCR, TCRdb re-called the 5' RACE reads, giving one row per CDR3 protein. This sample carries roughly 470,000 distinct CDR3 sequences, roughly a quarter of them seen once, and the ten largest clones take roughly 0.9%. About this clonotype: Its antigen is still unknown.

The specimen sequenced was blood, either unsorted or a sorted T cell fraction (not recorded which). The sequence was collected from a male donor with ankylosing spondylitis.

The CDR3 here is CASSLGRRVEAFF. In DNA form, the CDR3 reads TGTGCCAGCAGTTTAGGGAGAAGGGTTGAAGCTTTCTTT. The chain links TRBV12-3 or TRBV12-4 to TRBJ1-1; D is unclear. The CDR3 totals 13 residues. V dropped 1 base and J dropped 7 bases, with 10 bases sitting between them.